This T cell receptor (beta chain) was recovered during a study of blood T cell repertoires in COVID-19. Study information: Collection of acute and convalescent COVID-19 samples took place in the United States, Italy and Spain. T cells, B-cell-depleted T cells, or PBMCs provided the cDNA or gDNA that served as material.

The CDR3 extends over 13 amino acids. Trimming removed 6 bases at V and 6 bases at J, with 12 bases between. Germline CDR1 is MNHGY and CDR2 is SAAAGT. In the study's own analysis: Amplification with reference gene primers provided the estimates of nucleated cell counts. TCRdb keeps only in-frame clones here, not all; method: immunoSEQ multiplex PCR. That table gives V, J and clone size, and the DNA gave D and trimming. Of roughly 100,000 clones listed, 82% are singletons. The receptor comes from a man aged 55 to 70 with acute or convalescent COVID-19. The sample consisted of peripheral blood. The V call is TRBV6-8, the J call TRBJ2-1, with D tentatively TRBD2 (5 bases). CDR3 sequence reads: CASRRIGLNEQFF. The CDR3 DNA sequence: TGTGCCAGCAGACGTATAGGACTCAATGAGCAGTTCTTC.